Following are 12 T cell receptor beta chains from one sample sequenced in a study of blood T cell repertoires in COVID-19. Clones were read by immunoSEQ multiplex PCR, and TCRdb kept only the in-frame ones, dropping some. The sample records about 91,000 clones, about four fifths being singletons. Sequenced material: peripheral blood. Receptors originate from a man between 65 and 85 years old with acute or convalescent COVID-19.

The chain couples TRBV5-1 to TRBJ2-5; the D gene is possibly TRBD2 (5 bases). Germline-derived CDR1 and CDR2 are SGHRS and YFSETQ. This CDR3 is 15 amino acids long. Between the trimmed V and J ends, which lost 0 bases and 5 bases, there was a span of 14 bases. The CDR3 DNA follows: TGCGCCAGCAGCTTGGATGGGCGGAGCGGTGAGACCCAGTACTTC. It translates to CASSLDGRSGETQYF.

In its sample, this clone was seen a few times. The chain joins TRBV3-1 (or the pseudogene TRBV3-2) to TRBJ2-5; TRBD2 matches 11 bases. Germline CDR1 LGHDT, CDR2 YNNKEL (reference sequence). The CDR3 has 18 residues. V lost 2 bases, J lost 4 bases, and 12 bases stayed unmatched. CDR3 coding DNA: TGTGCCAGCAGCCAAAGTTTAGCGGGAGGGCCGACCGGAGAGACCCAGTACTTC. It codes for CASSQSLAGGPTGETQYF.

The gene calls are TRBV7-2 and TRBJ2-3, with D uncertain. Germline V gene data show CDR1 as SGHTA and CDR2 as FQGNSA. Trimming left V 4 bases short and J 1 base short, with 9 bases between. CDR3 length equals 14 residues. Here the CDR3 DNA reads TGTGCCAGCAGCTCGGGTCTCGGCACAGATACGCAGTATTTT. This codes for CASSSGLGTDTQYF.

The genes are TRBV19 and TRBJ2-7, with 8 bases identical to TRBD1. V shed 6 bases, J shed 1 base, and the junction held 8 bases outside the gene matches. CDR3 length: 15 residues. The germline V gene has CDR1 LNHDA and CDR2 SQIVND (reference sequence). The CDR3 sequence is CASSTDRVGSYEQYF. The CDR3 DNA follows: TGTGCCAGTAGCACGGACAGGGTAGGGTCCTACGAGCAGTACTTC.

This clone came up a few times. The rearrangement joins TRBV7-2 to TRBJ1-1; D is undetermined. Trimming shortened V by 5 bases and J by 11 bases, and 12 bases separated the two germline ends. The germline V gene encodes CDR1 SGHTA and CDR2 FQGNSA. This CDR3 is built from 11 residues. CDR3 residues: CASSLGNRAFF. CDR3 sequence (DNA): TGTGCCAGCAGCCTAGGTAACCGGGCTTTCTTT.

The chain combines TRBV5-8 with TRBJ2-5, with TRBD2 matching 15 bases. This CDR3 is 18 amino acids long. From germline, CDR1 is SGHTS and CDR2 YDEGEE. V shed 2 bases and J 1 base; nucleotides not matched to a gene: 6. In nucleotides, the CDR3 is TGTGCCAGCAGCTTTACGGGACTAGCGGGAGGAACCCAAGAGACCCAGTACTTC. Its protein is CASSFTGLAGGTQETQYF.

This clone was picked up a small number of times. The rearrangement joins TRBV18 to TRBJ1-1; D is unclear. CDR1 and CDR2 (germline): KGHSH, LQKENI. V dropped 2 bases and J dropped 4 bases, with 5 bases sitting between them. CDR3 length equals 12 residues. The CDR3 DNA follows: TGTGCCAGCTCACCATCATCCACTGAAGCTTTCTTT. Translation: CASSPSSTEAFF.

The chain links TRBV7-6 to TRBJ2-1; maybe TRBD2 (6 bases). With 1 base removed from V and 4 bases from J, the gap between germline ends came to 14 bases. Germline V gene data show CDR1 as SGHVS and CDR2 as FNYEAQ. The CDR3 length is 16 residues. The CDR3 coding sequence is TGTGCCAGCAGCTTAGAGGCGGGACTCGTGTACAATGAGCAGTTCTTC. It translates to CASSLEAGLVYNEQFF.

The chain combines TRBV2 with TRBJ2-2, with TRBD1 identical over 7 bases. Trimming took 2 bases from V and 5 from J; bases not matched to a gene: 5. This CDR3 region has 15 residues. The V gene's germline CDR1 is SNHLY and CDR2 FYNNEI. The CDR3 bases are TGTGCCAGCAGTGAAAGACAGGGTGGAACCGGGGAGCTGTTTTTT. Translation: CASSERQGGTGELFF.

The chain couples TRBV6-5 to TRBJ2-7, with 11 bases identical to TRBD1. There are 13 residues in the CDR3. V shed 8 bases and J 0 bases; nucleotides not matched to a gene: 0. Germline V CDR1 and CDR2: MNHEY, SVGAGI. CDR3 region: CASGQGASYEQYF. The DNA of the CDR3 is TGTGCCAGCGGACAGGGGGCCTCCTACGAGCAGTACTTC.

V gene TRBV11-1 combines with J gene TRBJ1-2; the match to TRBD1 covers 11 bases. Trimming removed 7 bases from V and 7 bases from J; junction bases left unmatched: 11. Per the germline V gene, CDR1 is SGHAT and CDR2 is FQDESV (reference sequence). This CDR3 has 15 residues. The CDR3 bases are TGTGCCAGCACACGAAGGACAGGGGGCGATTCTGGCTACACCTTC. Its protein product is CASTRRTGGDSGYTF.

This chain uses TRBV5-6 with TRBJ1-1; D perhaps matches TRBD1 (6 bases). Germline V gene lookup returns CDR1 SGHDT and CDR2 YYEEEE. The V and J ends lost 0 bases and 2 bases respectively, with 11 bases between them. This CDR3 region has 15 residues. The CDR3 region is CASSLVTGTNTEAFF. CDR3 sequence (DNA): TGTGCCAGCAGCTTGGTAACAGGGACCAACACTGAAGCTTTCTTT.